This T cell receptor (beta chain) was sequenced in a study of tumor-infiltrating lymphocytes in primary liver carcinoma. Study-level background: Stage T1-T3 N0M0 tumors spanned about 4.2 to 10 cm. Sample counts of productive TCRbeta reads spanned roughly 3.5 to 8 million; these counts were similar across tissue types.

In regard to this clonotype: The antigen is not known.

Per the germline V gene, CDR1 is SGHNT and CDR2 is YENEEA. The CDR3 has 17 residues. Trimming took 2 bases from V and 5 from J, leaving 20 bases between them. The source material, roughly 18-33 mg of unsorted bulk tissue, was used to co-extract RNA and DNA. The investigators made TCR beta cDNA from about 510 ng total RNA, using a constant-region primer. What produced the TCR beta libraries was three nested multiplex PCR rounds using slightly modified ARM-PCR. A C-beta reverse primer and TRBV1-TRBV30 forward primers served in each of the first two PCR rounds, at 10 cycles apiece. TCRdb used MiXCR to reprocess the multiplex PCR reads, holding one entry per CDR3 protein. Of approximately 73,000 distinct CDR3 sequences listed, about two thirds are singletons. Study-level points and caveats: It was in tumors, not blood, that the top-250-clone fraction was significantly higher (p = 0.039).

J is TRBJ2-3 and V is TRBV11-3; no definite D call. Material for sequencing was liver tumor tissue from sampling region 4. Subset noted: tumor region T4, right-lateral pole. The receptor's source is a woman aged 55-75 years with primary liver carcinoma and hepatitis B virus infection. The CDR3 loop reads CASSLSFRSLRIDTQYF. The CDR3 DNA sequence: TGTGCCAGCAGCTTATCGTTTCGGTCGTTACGGATAGATACGCAGTATTTT.